This entry describes one T cell receptor (beta chain). This clone was seen a few times. The specificity of this receptor is unknown. No much larger clone exists at a distance of one base, and base qualities are not known. The germline V gene encodes CDR1 SGHTA and CDR2 FQGTGA. Spanning cysteine to phenylalanine, the CDR3 consists of 14 amino acids. The sequence is cut down to CDR3 DNA, 42 bases in frame from base 1. V trim: 4 bases; J trim: 6 bases; unmatched bases: 5. The immunoSEQ Assay, a bias-controlled multiplex PCR, was used to amplify TCRbeta CDR3 regions from genomic DNA. Under the source paper's analysis protocol: Within the assay, amplification of reference gene primers was used to estimate how many nucleated cells each sample contained. To quantify the absolute abundance of each unique TCRbeta CDR3 rearrangement, sequence reads were collapsed and filtered. For each sample, productive Simpson clonality was calculated as the square root of Simpson's diversity index across productive rearrangements. The source is immuneACCESS, and TCRdb retained only in-frame sequences with V and J called. Part of the clones is not carried over; for the studies checked, unresolved V genes explain less than half of this, and the remainder is unexplained. The V and J calls and clone size were taken over from that table, and D and trimming were inferred from the DNA. In this sample the table shows fewer than 90,000 clones, about nine tenths of which occur a single time. The ten biggest clones cover 15% of the sample.

Whole blood was collected in K2EDTA tubes by collaborating institutions according to the institutions' own protocols. For TCRbeta analysis, collaborators shipped samples as frozen whole blood, isolated PBMCs, or DNA extracted from either of those sample types. The data belong to a study of blood T cell repertoires in COVID-19 (dated by TCRdb to the early 2020s). Study-level background: The collaborator samples originated in the United States, Italy and Spain and spanned the acute and convalescent phases of COVID-19. Where available, HLA class I and class II types were taken from metadata supplied by the sample provider and were not determined by assay-based typing. A de-identified subject ID, COVID-19 status, age in years and sex were almost always included in the sample metadata. Samples came from the ongoing ImmuneRACE study (first 160 participants) plus 1,254 subjects from 6 global collaborators. The prospective study material was composed of cDNA or gDNA derived from T cells, B-cell-depleted T cells, or PBMCs. The repertoires were released in a freely available public database meant as a resource for research on the immune response to SARS-CoV-2. Subjects who had been exposed to COVID-19, were actively infected with it, or had recovered from it provided the deeply sampled blood TCRbeta repertoires that made up the dataset. What the research found in general, with its limitations: How much clinical and demographic metadata was included differed by source and by participant, and the metadata was provided uncurated.

The receptor chain draws on TRBV7-3 and TRBJ2-2; 7 bases in the middle match TRBD1. Sequencing was performed on peripheral blood. This TCR was recovered from a male donor with acute or convalescent COVID-19. The nucleotides read TGTGCCAGCAGCTCCAGACAGGGTGCCGGGGAGCTGTTTTTT. Its amino acids are CASSSRQGAGELFF.